This paragraph covers one TCR beta chain sequence. Antigen unknown. This sample was taken from a study of cytomegalovirus exposure and HLA in healthy donors. V was clipped by 0 bases and J by 5 bases, with 16 bases between them. Germline V CDR1 and CDR2: MGHRA, YSYEKL. The CDR3 runs 17 residues. Study results and limitations: Among TCR sequences, most were rare, though some public TCRs appeared in many donors.

The PCR employed 60 Vbeta primers together with 13 Jbeta primers. Generated by immunoSEQ multiplex PCR, the TCRdb table keeps only in-frame clones and is missing some. The table lists some 65,000 clones, approximately 60% of them singletons. The sample taken for sequencing was PBMCs. The TCR sequence derives from a man aged 30 to 39 in good health and CMV-seronegative. This sequence joins TRBV4-1 and TRBJ2-2; possible D gene TRBD1, 5 bases. CDR3: CASSQDGSAGRTGELFF. The CDR3 nucleotides are TGCGCCAGCAGCCAAGACGGATCGGCAGGGCGGACCGGGGAGCTGTTTTTT.